The clone carrying this T cell receptor beta chain appeared a single time. This sample was included in a study of blood T cell repertoires in COVID-19. In the study's own analysis: How many nucleated cells were present was estimated from reference gene primer amplification. Some clones are missing from TCRdb's copy, which holds only in-frame ones; the method was immunoSEQ multiplex PCR. V and J calls and clone size are as listed in that table; D and trimming were resolved from the DNA. The table has approximately 300,000 clones, around 90% seen once. The receptor was derived from a woman under 40 with COVID-19, enrolled during active disease. Sequencing was carried out using peripheral blood.

The CDR3 sequence is CATSEGLRELFF. The CDR3 nucleotides are TGTGCCACCAGTGAGGGTCTCAGGGAACTGTTCTTC. J is TRBJ2-1 and V is TRBV24-1; a possible D gene is TRBD1 (5 bases). V was trimmed by 4 bases and J by 15 bases, leaving 15 bases between them. The V gene's germline CDR1 is KGHDR and CDR2 SFDVKD. The CDR3 loop spans 12 amino acids.